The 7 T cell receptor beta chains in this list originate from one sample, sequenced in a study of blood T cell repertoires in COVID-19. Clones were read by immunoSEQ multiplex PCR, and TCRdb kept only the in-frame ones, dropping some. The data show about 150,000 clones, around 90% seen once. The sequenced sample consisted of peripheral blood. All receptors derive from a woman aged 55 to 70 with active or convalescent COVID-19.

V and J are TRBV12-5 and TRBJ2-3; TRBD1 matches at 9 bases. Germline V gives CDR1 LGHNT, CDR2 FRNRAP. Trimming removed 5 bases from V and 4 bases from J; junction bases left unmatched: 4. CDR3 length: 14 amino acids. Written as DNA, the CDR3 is TGTGCTAGTGGTACAGGGGGCGGGTCAGATACGCAGTATTTT. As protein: CASGTGGGSDTQYF.

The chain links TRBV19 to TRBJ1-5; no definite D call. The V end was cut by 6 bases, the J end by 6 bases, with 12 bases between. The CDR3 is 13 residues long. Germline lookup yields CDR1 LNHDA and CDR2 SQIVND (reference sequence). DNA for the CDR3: TGTGCCAGTAGCTCATCAACCGGTCAGCCCCAGCATTTT. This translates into CASSSSTGQPQHF.

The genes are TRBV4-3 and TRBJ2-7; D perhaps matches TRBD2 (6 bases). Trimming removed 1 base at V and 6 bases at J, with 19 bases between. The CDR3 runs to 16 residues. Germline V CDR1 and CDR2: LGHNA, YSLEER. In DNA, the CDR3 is TGCGCCAGCAGCCAAGCACACGGGACTGTCTGGGGCGAGCAGTACTTC. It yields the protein CASSQAHGTVWGEQYF.

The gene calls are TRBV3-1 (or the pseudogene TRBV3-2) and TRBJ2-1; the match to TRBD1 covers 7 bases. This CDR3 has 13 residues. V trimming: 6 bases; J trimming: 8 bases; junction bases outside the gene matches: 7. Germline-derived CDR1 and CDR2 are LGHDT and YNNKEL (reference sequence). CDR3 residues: CASSHGTADEQFF. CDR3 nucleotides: TGTGCCAGCAGTCATGGGACAGCGGATGAGCAGTTCTTC.

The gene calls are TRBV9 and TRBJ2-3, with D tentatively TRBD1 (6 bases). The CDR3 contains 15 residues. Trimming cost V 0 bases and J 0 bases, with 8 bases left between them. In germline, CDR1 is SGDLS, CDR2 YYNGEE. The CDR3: CASSVGTVSTDTQYF. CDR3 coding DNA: TGTGCCAGCAGCGTAGGGACAGTTAGCACAGATACGCAGTATTTT.

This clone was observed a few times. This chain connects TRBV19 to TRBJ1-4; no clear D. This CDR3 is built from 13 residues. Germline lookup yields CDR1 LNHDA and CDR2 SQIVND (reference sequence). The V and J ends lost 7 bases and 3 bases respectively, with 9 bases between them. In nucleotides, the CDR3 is TGTGCCAGTATGGGCAGACCTAATGAAAAACTGTTTTTT. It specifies CASMGRPNEKLFF.

The CDR3 is CASSPGTEETQYF. The CDR3 nucleotides are TGTGCCAGCTCACCAGGGACAGAAGAGACCCAGTACTTC. V usage is TRBV18 and J usage is TRBJ2-5; TRBD1 aligns across 7 bases. CDR1 is KGHSH and CDR2 is LQKENI in the germline V gene. V was pared by 2 bases and J by 3 bases, with 0 bases of the junction left unmatched. CDR3 length equals 13 residues.